The rows below give T cell receptor beta chains drawn from one sample of a study of PD-1 blockade in classical Hodgkin lymphoma. Sequencing was performed with immunoSEQ multiplex PCR; in TCRdb, only in-frame clones are kept and a portion is missing. The table records around 99,000 clones, about four fifths of them present only once. Sequences were derived from peripheral blood mononuclear cells (PBMCs), sampled before the second cycle of nivolumab. These receptors were taken from a human donor with classical Hodgkin lymphoma. CDR3s include the opening cysteine and the closing phenylalanine or tryptophan. D genes are given only for firm matches. Where a row states a size, it is once, few, many or the class of an expanded clone; other rows omit it.

CDR3aa: CASSPSGEVQETQYF; CDR3nt: TGTGCCAGCAGTCCCTCCGGGGAGGTCCAAGAGACCCAGTACTTC; d_gene: -; abundance: -; j_gene: TRBJ2-5; v_gene: TRBV28
CDR3aa: CASSYSAVSGEKLFF; CDR3nt: TGTGCCAGCAGTTACTCGGCGGTTTCCGGCGAAAAACTGTTTTTT; d_gene: -; abundance: -; j_gene: TRBJ1-4; v_gene: TRBV6-6
CDR3aa: CASSEPPADRSRSEQYF; CDR3nt: TGTGCCAGCAGTGAGCCTCCAGCTGACAGGTCGCGAAGCGAGCAGTACTTC; d_gene: -; abundance: -; j_gene: TRBJ2-7; v_gene: TRBV6-1
CDR3aa: CAISETSNEQFF; CDR3nt: TGTGCCATCAGTGAGACAAGTAATGAGCAGTTCTTC; d_gene: -; abundance: -; j_gene: TRBJ2-1; v_gene: TRBV10-3
CDR3aa: CASSPRVVGELFF; CDR3nt: TGTGCCAGCAGCCCGAGGGTGGTCGGGGAGCTGTTTTTT; d_gene: -; abundance: -; j_gene: TRBJ2-2; v_gene: TRBV14
CDR3aa: CASSEGWSSATLYNEQFF; CDR3nt: TGTGCCAGCAGTGAAGGGTGGTCTAGCGCGACCTTATACAATGAGCAGTTCTTC; d_gene: -; abundance: -; j_gene: TRBJ2-1; v_gene: TRBV6-1
CDR3aa: CASSLGLQNTEAFF; CDR3nt: TGTGCCAGCAGTCTGGGACTGCAGAACACTGAAGCTTTCTTT; d_gene: -; abundance: -; j_gene: TRBJ1-1; v_gene: TRBV28
CDR3aa: CASSLSSGSSSDTQYF; CDR3nt: TGTGCCAGCAGCTTATCCAGCGGGAGTTCTTCAGATACGCAGTATTTT; d_gene: TRBD2; abundance: -; j_gene: TRBJ2-3; v_gene: TRBV11-3
CDR3aa: CASSWRQRGDTQYF; CDR3nt: TGTGCCAGCAGCTGGCGTCAGAGGGGAGATACGCAGTATTTT; d_gene: -; abundance: few; j_gene: TRBJ2-3; v_gene: TRBV11-1
CDR3aa: CASSVEGASRDEQYF; CDR3nt: TGTGCCAGCAGCGTAGAGGGGGCTAGCCGCGACGAGCAGTACTTC; d_gene: TRBD1; abundance: -; j_gene: TRBJ2-7; v_gene: TRBV9
CDR3aa: CATSRARGRGETQYF; CDR3nt: TGTGCCACCAGCAGAGCCAGGGGGCGCGGGGAGACCCAGTACTTC; d_gene: TRBD1; abundance: -; j_gene: TRBJ2-5; v_gene: TRBV15
CDR3aa: CASSRTGTNTEAFF; CDR3nt: TGTGCCAGCAGCAGGACAGGGACGAACACTGAAGCTTTCTTT; d_gene: TRBD1; abundance: -; j_gene: TRBJ1-1; v_gene: TRBV6-5
CDR3aa: CASSRLTGGAGNTEAFF; CDR3nt: TGTGCCAGCAGCCGGCTGACAGGGGGCGCCGGGAACACTGAAGCTTTCTTT; d_gene: TRBD1; abundance: -; j_gene: TRBJ1-1; v_gene: TRBV14
CDR3aa: CASSEARSNEKLFF; CDR3nt: TGTGCCAGCAGTGAAGCGAGGAGTAATGAAAAACTGTTTTTT; d_gene: -; abundance: few; j_gene: TRBJ1-4; v_gene: TRBV6-1
CDR3aa: CASSIDPDRAGWTGPQHF; CDR3nt: TGTGCCAGTAGTATAGATCCCGACAGGGCAGGGTGGACAGGGCCCCAGCATTTT; d_gene: TRBD1; abundance: -; j_gene: TRBJ1-5; v_gene: TRBV19
CDR3aa: CSAPVGEQFF; CDR3nt: TGCAGTGCTCCCGTGGGGGAGCAGTTCTTC; d_gene: -; abundance: -; j_gene: TRBJ2-1; v_gene: TRBV20-1
CDR3aa: CASSSSAGNTIYF; CDR3nt: TGTGCCAGCAGTTCTTCAGCTGGAAACACCATATATTTT; d_gene: -; abundance: -; j_gene: TRBJ1-3; v_gene: TRBV2
CDR3aa: CATKNTGELFF; CDR3nt: TGTGCCACCAAGAACACCGGGGAGCTGTTTTTT; d_gene: -; abundance: -; j_gene: TRBJ2-2; v_gene: TRBV10-3
CDR3aa: CASSLWGAGGNQPQHF; CDR3nt: TGTGCCAGCAGCTTGTGGGGGGCTGGGGGGAATCAGCCCCAGCATTTT; d_gene: -; abundance: few; j_gene: TRBJ1-5; v_gene: TRBV5-6
CDR3aa: CASSYEGRGANVLTF; CDR3nt: TGTGCCAGCAGTTACGAGGGCCGTGGGGCCAACGTCCTGACTTTC; d_gene: -; abundance: -; j_gene: TRBJ2-6; v_gene: TRBV6-5
CDR3aa: CASSPGVNYGYTF; CDR3nt: TGTGCCAGCAGCCCCGGAGTCAACTATGGCTACACCTTC; d_gene: -; abundance: -; j_gene: TRBJ1-2; v_gene: TRBV7-2
CDR3aa: CASSYSWTSGSLPYF; CDR3nt: TGTGCCAGCAGTTACTCGTGGACTAGCGGGAGTTTGCCGTACTTC; d_gene: TRBD2; abundance: -; j_gene: TRBJ2-7; v_gene: TRBV6-5
CDR3aa: CASSVAGGGTDTQYF; CDR3nt: TGTGCCAGCAGCGTAGCGGGAGGAGGCACAGATACGCAGTATTTT; d_gene: TRBD2; abundance: -; j_gene: TRBJ2-3; v_gene: TRBV9
CDR3aa: CASSPPGQGWGYTF; CDR3nt: TGTGCCAGCAGCCCTCCCGGACAGGGTTGGGGCTACACCTTC; d_gene: TRBD1; abundance: -; j_gene: TRBJ1-2; v_gene: TRBV28
CDR3aa: CASRGRRNTEAFF; CDR3nt: TGTGCCAGCCGGGGCAGAAGGAACACTGAAGCTTTCTTT; d_gene: -; abundance: few; j_gene: TRBJ1-1; v_gene: TRBV2
CDR3aa: CASSLLQGNTGELFF; CDR3nt: TGTGCCAGCAGTTTATTACAGGGGAACACCGGGGAGCTGTTTTTT; d_gene: -; abundance: -; j_gene: TRBJ2-2; v_gene: TRBV27
CDR3aa: CASSFSRSSYEQYF; CDR3nt: TGTGCCAGCAGTTTTTCCAGGAGCTCCTACGAGCAGTACTTC; d_gene: -; abundance: -; j_gene: TRBJ2-7; v_gene: TRBV27
CDR3aa: CASSWTFRYSSYEQYF; CDR3nt: TGTGCCAGCAGTTGGACGTTCAGGTACTCCTCCTACGAGCAGTACTTC; d_gene: -; abundance: -; j_gene: TRBJ2-7; v_gene: TRBV28
CDR3aa: CASSRLAGGVGNEQFF; CDR3nt: TGTGCCAGCTCACGACTAGCGGGAGGGGTTGGCAATGAGCAGTTCTTC; d_gene: TRBD2; abundance: -; j_gene: TRBJ2-1; v_gene: TRBV18
CDR3aa: CASSLLSGAYNEQFF; CDR3nt: TGTGCCAGCAGCTTACTCAGCGGAGCTTACAATGAGCAGTTCTTC; d_gene: -; abundance: -; j_gene: TRBJ2-1; v_gene: TRBV7-2
CDR3aa: CASSEAGFGVFDEKLFF; CDR3nt: TGTGCCAGCAGTGAAGCGGGGTTCGGGGTGTTCGATGAAAAACTGTTTTTT; d_gene: -; abundance: few; j_gene: TRBJ1-4; v_gene: TRBV2
CDR3aa: CSARPGLRPETQYF; CDR3nt: TGCAGCGCCAGGCCGGGACTAAGACCAGAGACCCAGTACTTC; d_gene: TRBD2; abundance: -; j_gene: TRBJ2-5; v_gene: TRBV29-1
CDR3aa: CASSRTSGRALGGEQFF; CDR3nt: TGCGCCAGCAGCAGGACTAGCGGGAGGGCCTTAGGTGGGGAGCAGTTCTTC; d_gene: TRBD2; abundance: -; j_gene: TRBJ2-1; v_gene: TRBV4-1
CDR3aa: CASSLLQQETQYF; CDR3nt: TGTGCCAGCAGCTTATTGCAACAAGAGACCCAGTACTTC; d_gene: -; abundance: once; j_gene: TRBJ2-5; v_gene: TRBV11-2
CDR3aa: CASSQEIFGAGTKYF; CDR3nt: -; d_gene: -; abundance: -; j_gene: TRBJ2-7; v_gene: TRBV14
CDR3aa: CASSLGDRETGELFF; CDR3nt: TGTGCCAGCAGCTTGGGGGACAGAGAAACCGGGGAGCTGTTTTTT; d_gene: TRBD1; abundance: -; j_gene: TRBJ2-2; v_gene: TRBV7-3
CDR3aa: CASSFPSSRQGASF; CDR3nt: TGTGCCAGCAGTTTCCCCTCCTCTCGACAGGGGGCAAGCTTC; d_gene: TRBD1; abundance: -; j_gene: TRBJ2-7; v_gene: TRBV28